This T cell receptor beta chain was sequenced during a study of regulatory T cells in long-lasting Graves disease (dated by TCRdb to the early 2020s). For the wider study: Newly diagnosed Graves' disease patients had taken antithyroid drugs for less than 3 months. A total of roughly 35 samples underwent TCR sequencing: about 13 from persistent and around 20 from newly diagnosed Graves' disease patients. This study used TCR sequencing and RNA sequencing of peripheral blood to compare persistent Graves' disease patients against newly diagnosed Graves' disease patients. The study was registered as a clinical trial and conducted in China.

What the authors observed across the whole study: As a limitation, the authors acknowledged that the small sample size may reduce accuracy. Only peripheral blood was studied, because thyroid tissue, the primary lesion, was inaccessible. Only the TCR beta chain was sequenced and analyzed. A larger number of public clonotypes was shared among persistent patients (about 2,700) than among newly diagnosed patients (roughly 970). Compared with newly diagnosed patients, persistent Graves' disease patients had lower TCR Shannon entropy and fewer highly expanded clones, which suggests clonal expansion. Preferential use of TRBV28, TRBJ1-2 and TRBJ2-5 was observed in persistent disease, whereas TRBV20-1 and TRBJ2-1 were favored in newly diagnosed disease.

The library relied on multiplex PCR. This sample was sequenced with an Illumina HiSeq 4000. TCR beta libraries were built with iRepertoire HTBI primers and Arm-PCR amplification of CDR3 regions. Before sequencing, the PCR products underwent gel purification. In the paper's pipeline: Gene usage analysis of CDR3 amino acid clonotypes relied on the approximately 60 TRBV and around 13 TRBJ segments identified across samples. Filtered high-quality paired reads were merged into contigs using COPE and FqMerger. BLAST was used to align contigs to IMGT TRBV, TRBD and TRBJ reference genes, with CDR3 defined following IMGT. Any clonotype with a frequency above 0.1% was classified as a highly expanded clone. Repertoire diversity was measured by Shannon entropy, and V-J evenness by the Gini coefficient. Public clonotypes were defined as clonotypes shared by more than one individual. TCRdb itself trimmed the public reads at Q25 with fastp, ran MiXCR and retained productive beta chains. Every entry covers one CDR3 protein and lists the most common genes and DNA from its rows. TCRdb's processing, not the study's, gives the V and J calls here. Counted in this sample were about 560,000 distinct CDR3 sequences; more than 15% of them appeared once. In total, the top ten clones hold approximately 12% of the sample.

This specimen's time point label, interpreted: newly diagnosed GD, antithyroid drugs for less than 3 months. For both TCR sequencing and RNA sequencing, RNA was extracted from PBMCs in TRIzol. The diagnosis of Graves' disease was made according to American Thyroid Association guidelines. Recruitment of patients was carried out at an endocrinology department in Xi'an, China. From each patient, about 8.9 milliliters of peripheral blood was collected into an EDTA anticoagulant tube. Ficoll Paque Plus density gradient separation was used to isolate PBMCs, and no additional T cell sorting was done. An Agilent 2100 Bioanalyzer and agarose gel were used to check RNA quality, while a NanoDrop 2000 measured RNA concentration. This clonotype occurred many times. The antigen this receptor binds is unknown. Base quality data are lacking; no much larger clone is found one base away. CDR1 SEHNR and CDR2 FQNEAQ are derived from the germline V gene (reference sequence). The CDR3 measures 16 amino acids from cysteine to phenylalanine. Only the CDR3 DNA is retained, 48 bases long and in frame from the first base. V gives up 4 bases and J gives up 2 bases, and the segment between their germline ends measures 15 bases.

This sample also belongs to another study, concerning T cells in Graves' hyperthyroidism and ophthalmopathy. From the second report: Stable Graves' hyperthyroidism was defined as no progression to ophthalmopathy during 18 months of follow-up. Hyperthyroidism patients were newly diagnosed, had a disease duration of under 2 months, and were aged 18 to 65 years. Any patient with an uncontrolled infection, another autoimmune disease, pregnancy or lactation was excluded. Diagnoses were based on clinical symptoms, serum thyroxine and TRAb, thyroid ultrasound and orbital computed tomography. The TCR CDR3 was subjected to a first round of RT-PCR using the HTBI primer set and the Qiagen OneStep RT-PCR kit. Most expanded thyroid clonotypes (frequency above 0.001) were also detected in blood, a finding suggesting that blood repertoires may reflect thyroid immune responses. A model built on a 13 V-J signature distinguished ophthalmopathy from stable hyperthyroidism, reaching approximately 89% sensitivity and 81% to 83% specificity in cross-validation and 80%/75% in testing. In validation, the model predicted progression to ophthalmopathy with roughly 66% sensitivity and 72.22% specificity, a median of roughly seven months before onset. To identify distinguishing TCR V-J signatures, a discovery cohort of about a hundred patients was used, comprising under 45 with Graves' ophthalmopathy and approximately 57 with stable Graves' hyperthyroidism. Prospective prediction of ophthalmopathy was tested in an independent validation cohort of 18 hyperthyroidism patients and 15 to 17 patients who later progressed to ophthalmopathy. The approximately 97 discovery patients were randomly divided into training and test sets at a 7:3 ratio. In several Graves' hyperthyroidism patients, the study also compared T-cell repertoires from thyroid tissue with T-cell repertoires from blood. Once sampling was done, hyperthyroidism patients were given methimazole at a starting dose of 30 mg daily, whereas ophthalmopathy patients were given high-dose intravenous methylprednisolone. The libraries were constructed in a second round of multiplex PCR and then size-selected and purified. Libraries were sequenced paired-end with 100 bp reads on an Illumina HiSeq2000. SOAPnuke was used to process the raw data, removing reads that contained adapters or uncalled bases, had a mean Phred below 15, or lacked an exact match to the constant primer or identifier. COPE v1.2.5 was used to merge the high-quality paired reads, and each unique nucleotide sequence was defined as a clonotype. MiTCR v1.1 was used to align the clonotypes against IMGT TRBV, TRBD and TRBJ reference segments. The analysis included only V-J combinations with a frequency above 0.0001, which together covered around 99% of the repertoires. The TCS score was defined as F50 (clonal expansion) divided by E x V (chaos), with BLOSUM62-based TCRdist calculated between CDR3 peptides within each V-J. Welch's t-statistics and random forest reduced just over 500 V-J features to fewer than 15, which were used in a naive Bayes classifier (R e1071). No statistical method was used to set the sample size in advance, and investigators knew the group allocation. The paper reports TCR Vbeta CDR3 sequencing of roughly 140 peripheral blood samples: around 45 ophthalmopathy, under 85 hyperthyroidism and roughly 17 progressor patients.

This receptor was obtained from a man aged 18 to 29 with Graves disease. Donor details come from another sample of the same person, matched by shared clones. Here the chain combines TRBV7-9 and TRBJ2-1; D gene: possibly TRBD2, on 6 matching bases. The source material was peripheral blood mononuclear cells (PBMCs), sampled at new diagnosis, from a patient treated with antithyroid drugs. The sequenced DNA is TGTGCCAGCAGCTCCTCCCCGGGAGAACCCTACAATGAGCAGTTCTTC. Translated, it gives CASSSSPGEPYNEQFF.